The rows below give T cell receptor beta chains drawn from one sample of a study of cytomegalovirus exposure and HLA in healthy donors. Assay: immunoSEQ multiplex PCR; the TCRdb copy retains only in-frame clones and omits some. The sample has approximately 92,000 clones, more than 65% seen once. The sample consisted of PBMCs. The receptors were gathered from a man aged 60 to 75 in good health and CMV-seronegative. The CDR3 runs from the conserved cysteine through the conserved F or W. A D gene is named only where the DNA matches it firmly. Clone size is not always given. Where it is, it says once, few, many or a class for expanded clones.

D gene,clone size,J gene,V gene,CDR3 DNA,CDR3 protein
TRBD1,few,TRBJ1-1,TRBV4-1,TGCGCCAGCAGCCAAGATGGGACAGGGTCACCCAGGCAAGCTTTCTTT,CASSQDGTGSPRQAFF
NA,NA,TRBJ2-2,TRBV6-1,TGTGCCAGCAGTGAAGTGGCTAGCTTAACCGGGGAGCTGTTTTTT,CASSEVASLTGELFF
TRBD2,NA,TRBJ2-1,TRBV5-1,TGCGCCAGCAGCCCTAGCGGGGCCTCCTACAATGAGCAGTTCTTC,CASSPSGASYNEQFF
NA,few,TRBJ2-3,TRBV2,TGTGCCAGCAGCCTCGGGATTCTTAGCACAGATACGCAGTATTTT,CASSLGILSTDTQYF
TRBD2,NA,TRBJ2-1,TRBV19,TGTGCCAGTAGCCCGCTTACTGGCGGGAGGGGTGATGAGCAGTTCTTC,CASSPLTGGRGDEQFF
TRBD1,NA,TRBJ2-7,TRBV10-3,TGTGCCGTAGCCGACAGGGACCTCGCGAACGAGCAGTACTTC,CAVADRDLANEQYF
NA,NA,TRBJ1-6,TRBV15,TGTGCCACCAGTACCGACAGAGAGAATTCACCCCTCCACTTT,CATSTDRENSPLHF
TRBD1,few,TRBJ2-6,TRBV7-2,TGTGCCAGCAGCCTAGGGGTGACAGGGTACGGGGCCAACGTCCTGACTTTC,CASSLGVTGYGANVLTF
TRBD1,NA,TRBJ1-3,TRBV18,TGTGCCAGCTCACCGAACGCCGGGACAGGGAGAAACACCATATATTTT,CASSPNAGTGRNTIYF
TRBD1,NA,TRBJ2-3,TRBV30,TGTGCCTCGACAGGGGGCGGAACAGATACGCAGTATTTT,CASTGGGTDTQYF
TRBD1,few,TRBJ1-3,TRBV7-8,TGTGCCAGCAGCTTAACCAGACAGGGAAACTCTGGAAACACCATATATTTT,CASSLTRQGNSGNTIYF
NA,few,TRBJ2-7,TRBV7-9,TGTTCCAGCAGCTTAGGGGACACAGCCTCCGAGCAGTACTTC,CSSSLGDTASEQYF
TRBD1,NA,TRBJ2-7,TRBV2,TGTGCCAGCAGTAAGGGACAGAGTTACGAGCAGTACTTC,CASSKGQSYEQYF
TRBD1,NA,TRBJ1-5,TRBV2,TGTGCCACCTCCGGGGACAGCGTGGGGCAGCCCCAGCATTTT,CATSGDSVGQPQHF
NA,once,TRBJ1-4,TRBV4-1,TGCGCCAGCAGCCAAGGCTCAACAGCAAATGAAAAACTGTTTTTT,CASSQGSTANEKLFF
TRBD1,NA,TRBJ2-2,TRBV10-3,TGTGCCATCAGAACTACACAGGGGTCGGGGACCGGGGAGCTGTTTTTT,CAIRTTQGSGTGELFF
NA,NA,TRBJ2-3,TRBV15,TGTGCCACCAGCAGAGATGGAGTGAACACAGATACGCAGTATTTT,CATSRDGVNTDTQYF
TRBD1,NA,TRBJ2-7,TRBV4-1,TGCGCCAGCAGCCCAGGACAGGGGGCCTACGAATTAGACGAGCAGTACTTC,CASSPGQGAYELDEQYF
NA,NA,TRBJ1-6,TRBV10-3,TGTGCCACCCTTGGAGAAGGATTCCATAATTCACCCCTCCACTTT,CATLGEGFHNSPLHF
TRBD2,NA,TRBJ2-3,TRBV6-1,TGTGCCAGCCACTTAAGCTTAAGCGGGAACCAGTATTTT,CASHLSLSGNQYF
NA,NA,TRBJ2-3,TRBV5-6,TGTGCCAGCAGCTTCCGACAGCCCACAGATACGCAGTATTTT,CASSFRQPTDTQYF
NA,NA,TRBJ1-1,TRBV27,TGTGCCAGCAGTCAATGGGACTTTAGCACTGAAGCTTTCTTT,CASSQWDFSTEAFF
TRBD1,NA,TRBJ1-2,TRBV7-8,TGTGCCAGCAGCTCCAACACAGGACAGGGTCTTTATGGCTACACCTTC,CASSSNTGQGLYGYTF
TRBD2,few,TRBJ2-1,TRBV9,TGTGCCAGCAGCGTCGGACTAGCCGCCAGCTCCTACAATGAGCAGTTCTTC,CASSVGLAASSYNEQFF
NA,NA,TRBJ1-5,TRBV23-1,TGCGCCAGCAGTCAATCGAAGGGGATTCAGCCCCAGCATTTT,CASSQSKGIQPQHF
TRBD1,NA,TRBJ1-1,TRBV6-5,TGTGCTAGCAGAGACCGACAGGGGAACACTGAAGCTTTCTTT,CASRDRQGNTEAFF
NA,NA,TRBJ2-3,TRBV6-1,TGTGCCAGCAGTGTACAGGTGGGGGCCACAGATACGCAGTATTTT,CASSVQVGATDTQYF
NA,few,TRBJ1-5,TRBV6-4,TGTGCCAGCAGTGTTGGTTCGGGACAGCCCCAGCATTTT,CASSVGSGQPQHF
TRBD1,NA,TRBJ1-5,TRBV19,TGTGCCAGTAAAACAGGGGGAGTGGAAGGCAATCAGCCCCAGCATTTT,CASKTGGVEGNQPQHF
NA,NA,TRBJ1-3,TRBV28,TGTGCCAGCAGTCCTCAGGCTGGAAACACCATATATTTT,CASSPQAGNTIYF
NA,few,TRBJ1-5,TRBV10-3,TGTGCCATCAGTCAAGGACAGACAGATCAGCCCCAGCATTTT,CAISQGQTDQPQHF
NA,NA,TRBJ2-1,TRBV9,TGTGCCAGCAGCCCCCCCGGGACAACCAAGAGTACGCCGTTCTTC,CASSPPGTTKSTPFF
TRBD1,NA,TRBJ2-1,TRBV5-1,TGCGCCAGCAGCCCCCCGGGGCAGGGGGACAATGAGCAGTTCTTC,CASSPPGQGDNEQFF
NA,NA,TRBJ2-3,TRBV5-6,TGTGCCAGCAGCTTGTACGCAGGAATTGCGACAGATACGCAGTATTTT,CASSLYAGIATDTQYF
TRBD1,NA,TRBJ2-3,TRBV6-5,TGTGCCAGCAGCCAGGGGGCTGGCACAGATACGCAGTATTTT,CASSQGAGTDTQYF
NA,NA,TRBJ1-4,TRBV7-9,TGTGCCAGCAGCAGACAGGTGACTAATGAAAAACTGTTTTTT,CASSRQVTNEKLFF
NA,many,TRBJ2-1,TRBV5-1,TGCGCCAGCAGCTTCGGACAATTAGCTGTTGAGCAGTTCTTC,CASSFGQLAVEQFF
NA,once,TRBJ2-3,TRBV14,TGTGCCAGCAGCCAGGTACTCCCTAGCACAGATACGCAGTATTTT,CASSQVLPSTDTQYF
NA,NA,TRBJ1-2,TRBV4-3,TGCGCCAGCAGCCGAGACAGGAACTATGGCTACACCTTC,CASSRDRNYGYTF
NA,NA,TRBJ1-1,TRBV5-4,TGTGCCAGCAGCTTGGTATCCGGAGGCACTGAAGCTTTCTTT,CASSLVSGGTEAFF
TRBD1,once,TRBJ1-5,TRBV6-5,TGTGCCAGCCGAGACAGGGGTCAGAATCAGCCCCAGCATTTT,CASRDRGQNQPQHF
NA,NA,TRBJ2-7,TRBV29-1,TGCAGCGTCGACATCGGGACATCGGACGAGCAGTACTTC,CSVDIGTSDEQYF
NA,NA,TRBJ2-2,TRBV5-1,TGCGCCAGCAACCCCCAGACGAACACCGGGGAGCTGTTTTTT,CASNPQTNTGELFF
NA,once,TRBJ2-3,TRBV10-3,TGTGCCATCAGTGACGGGGGAGGCCCAGATACGCAGTATTTT,CAISDGGGPDTQYF
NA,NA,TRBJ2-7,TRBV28,TGTGCCAGCAGTTTGGGGAGCTCCTACGAGCAGTACTTC,CASSLGSSYEQYF
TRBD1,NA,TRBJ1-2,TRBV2,TGTGCCAGCAGTGAACGGCCCGGGACAGATCGGGGGTATGGCTACACCTTC,CASSERPGTDRGYGYTF